This passage covers 25 T cell receptor beta chains from one sample sequenced in a study of CD8 T cells in ankylosing spondylitis. MiXCR, run by TCRdb on the 5' RACE reads, gives a single entry per CDR3 protein. The table shows approximately 250,000 distinct CDR3 sequences, with more than 20% occurring only once. Sequenced: blood, either unsorted or a sorted T cell fraction (not recorded which). The receptors were sampled from a male donor with ankylosing spondylitis or in good health (not recorded which).

The chain's CDR3 is CASSSGQVSNQPQHF. The DNA of the CDR3 is TGTGCCAGCAGCTCAGGACAGGTTAGCAATCAGCCCCAGCATTTT. The chain recombines TRBV7-9 with TRBJ1-5, with 7 nucleotides matching TRBD1. Trimming took 4 bases from V and 0 from J; bases not matched to a gene: 3. The CDR3 is 15 residues long. Germline-derived CDR1 and CDR2 are SEHNR and FQNEAQ (reference sequence).

The table lists this clonotype with many counts. This chain connects TRBV12-3 or TRBV12-4 to TRBJ2-7, with D maybe TRBD2 (5 bases). This CDR3 has 13 residues. V was cut by 1 base and J by 3 bases, with 7 bases left in between. Here the CDR3 reads CASSLGRIYEQYF. DNA of the CDR3: TGTGCCAGCAGTTTAGGGAGGATCTACGAGCAGTACTTC.

The chain combines TRBV30 with TRBJ1-5, with unresolved D. The germline gives CDR1 GTSNPN, CDR2 SVGIG (reference sequence). The length of the CDR3 is 13 residues. Trimming took 1 base from V and 7 from J, leaving 11 bases between them. The CDR3 region is CAWSEAIIQPQHF. The DNA for the CDR3 is TGTGCCTGGAGTGAAGCGATAATCCAGCCCCAGCATTTT. The whole variable domain, remainder taken from reference TRBV30 and TRBJ1-5, is SQTIHQWPATLVQPVGSPLSLECTVEGTSNPNLYWYRQAAGRGLQLLFYSVGIGQISSEVPQNLSASRPQDRQFILSSKKLLLSDSGFYLCAWSEAIIQPQHFGDGTRLSIL.

This clonotype was observed many times. The CDR3 DNA is TGCGCCAGCAGCCAAGACCGACCTAACTCTGGAAACACCATATATTTT. It encodes CASSQDRPNSGNTIYF. V is TRBV4-1 and J is TRBJ1-3; D gene uncertain. The CDR3 is 16 amino acids. The germline gives CDR1 MGHRA, CDR2 YSYEKL. The V end was cut by 0 bases, the J end by 0 bases, with 9 bases between.

This clonotype has just a few counts. This chain uses TRBV12-3 or TRBV12-4 with TRBJ1-2; D gene unclear. V lost 3 bases and J lost 4, with 12 bases in between. This CDR3 has 14 amino acids. The CDR3 loop reads CASSFFQATYGYTF. Here the CDR3 DNA reads TGTGCCAGCAGTTTCTTTCAGGCGACCTATGGCTACACCTTC.

This clonotype appeared a single time. This chain joins TRBV2 and TRBJ2-3; D not resolved. This CDR3 spans 15 amino acids. The V and J ends lost 1 base and 2 bases respectively, with 10 bases between them. Germline CDR1 reads SNHLY; CDR2 reads FYNNEI. CDR3 in amino acids: CASSEDLQFTDTQYF. The CDR3 DNA is TGTGCCAGCAGTGAAGACCTACAATTCACAGATACGCAGTATTTT.

The chain links TRBV30 to TRBJ1-1; D gene uncertain. Germline values: CDR1 GTSNPN, CDR2 SVGIG (reference sequence). Trimming left V 5 bases short and J 5 bases short, with 15 bases between. The CDR3 has 13 amino acids. CDR3 sequence: CAWGEARVTEAFF. The CDR3 DNA sequence: TGTGCCTGGGGAGAGGCCCGGGTGACTGAAGCTTTCTTT. Full variable domain (remainder filled in from reference TRBV30 and TRBJ1-1): SQTIHQWPATLVQPVGSPLSLECTVEGTSNPNLYWYRQAAGRGLQLLFYSVGIGQISSEVPQNLSASRPQDRQFILSSKKLLLSDSGFYLCAWGEARVTEAFFGQGTRLTVV.

The chain couples TRBV20-1 to TRBJ2-4; TRBD2 agrees at 10 bases. The CDR3 contains 16 residues. The germline gives CDR1 DFQATT, CDR2 SNEGSKA (reference sequence). Germline trimming cut 0 bases from V and 9 bases from J; bases unmatched to any gene: 11. As DNA, the CDR3 is TGCAGTGCTAGAGACAGAAGCGGGGGGGCCTTAGGCATTCAGTACTTC. Protein sequence: CSARDRSGGALGIQYF.

The chain joins TRBV7-6 to TRBJ1-4; D is ambiguous. V was cut by 5 bases and J by 8 bases, with 15 bases left in between. Germline values: CDR1 SGHVS, CDR2 FNYEAQ. CDR3 length equals 14 residues. The chain's CDR3 is CASSQGPSPEKLFF. The CDR3 region has the DNA TGTGCCAGCAGCCAAGGACCTAGTCCGGAAAAACTGTTTTTT.

The V and J genes are TRBV12-3 or TRBV12-4 and TRBJ2-6, with TRBD1 matching over 9 bases. This CDR3 region has 17 residues. V gave up 6 bases and J gave up 0 bases; unmatched junction bases: 6. The CDR3 loop is CASRGTGSHSGANVLTF. The CDR3 region has the DNA TGTGCCAGCAGGGGGACAGGGAGCCACTCTGGGGCCAACGTCCTGACTTTC.

The gene calls are TRBV29-1 and TRBJ2-7; D gene ambiguous. Germline values: CDR1 SQVTM, CDR2 ANQGSEA. This CDR3 has 13 residues. V dropped 3 bases and J dropped 2 bases, with 11 bases sitting between them. The CDR3 sequence: CSVEKDGTYEQYF. The CDR3 bases are TGCAGCGTTGAGAAGGACGGTACCTACGAGCAGTACTTC.

The genes are TRBV20-1 and TRBJ2-7, with TRBD1 matching over 8 bases. J gave up 4 bases and V 7 bases, and 6 bases lay outside the gene matches. The CDR3 is 12 amino acids. Germline CDR1 is DFQATT and CDR2 is SNEGSKA (reference sequence). The CDR3 nucleotides are TGCAGTGGCGGACAGGGAAGGTACGAGCAGTACTTC. It translates to CSGGQGRYEQYF.

This clonotype was recorded a few times. V and J are TRBV29-1 and TRBJ2-7, with 8 bases lining up with TRBD1. CDR1 and CDR2 (germline): SQVTM, ANQGSEA. Germline trimming cut 1 base from V and 4 bases from J; bases unmatched to any gene: 0. This CDR3 comprises 12 residues. The CDR3, as DNA: TGCAGCGTTGAAGGACAGGGGTACGAGCAGTACTTC. Translation: CSVEGQGYEQYF.

This clonotype was found many times. The chain has TRBV6-1 and TRBJ1-1; D not resolved. Germline V gives CDR1 MNHNS, CDR2 SASEGT. V lost 4 bases, J lost 0 bases, and 6 bases lay in between. The CDR3 is 13 amino acids. The CDR3 protein is CASSARVNTEAFF. The DNA for the CDR3 is TGTGCCAGCAGTGCCCGAGTGAACACTGAAGCTTTCTTT.

This clonotype appeared many times. The V gene is TRBV2, the J gene TRBJ2-1, with D possibly called TRBD1 or TRBD2 (6 bases each). Trimming left V 1 base short and J 8 bases short, with 9 bases between. The CDR3 is 13 amino acids. Germline values: CDR1 SNHLY, CDR2 FYNNEI. The CDR3 nucleotides read TGTGCCAGCAGTGAAGTAGGGGGGTATGAGCAGTTCTTC. Its translation is CASSEVGGYEQFF.

This clonotype was observed a handful of times. The gene calls are TRBV6-5 and TRBJ1-2, with TRBD1 identical over 7 bases. V lost 2 bases, J lost 8 bases, and 14 bases stayed unmatched. Germline V lookup: CDR1 MNHEY, CDR2 SVGAGI. CDR3 length: 16 residues. This CDR3 reads CASSYTSTGEIGGYTF. For the CDR3, the DNA is TGTGCCAGCAGTTACACGTCTACAGGGGAGATCGGAGGCTACACCTTC.

This sequence joins TRBV20-1 and TRBJ1-4; unclear D gene. The V gene's germline CDR1 is DFQATT and CDR2 SNEGSKA (reference sequence). Trimming stripped 0 bases from V and 0 bases from J, with 11 bases between. The CDR3 is 16 residues long. The DNA of the CDR3 is TGCAGTGCTAGAGATGATAGGAAGGCAACTAATGAAAAACTGTTTTTT. As protein: CSARDDRKATNEKLFF.

This sequence joins TRBV19 and TRBJ1-5, with 7 bases identical to TRBD1. Germline V CDR1 and CDR2: LNHDA, SQIVND (reference sequence). J gave up 3 bases and V 5 bases, and 10 bases lay outside the gene matches. The CDR3 is 16 amino acids. This CDR3 reads CASSGPKTGFNQPQHF. CDR3 DNA: TGTGCCAGTAGTGGTCCTAAGACAGGGTTCAATCAGCCCCAGCATTTT.

This clonotype has just one count. This chain joins TRBV15 and TRBJ2-4; no firm D call. V was clipped by 1 base and J by 6 bases, with 1 base between them. The CDR3 has 11 amino acids. The V gene's germline CDR1 is LNHNV and CDR2 YYDKDF (reference sequence). The CDR3 spells CATSRGNIQYF. The CDR3 nucleotides read TGTGCCACCAGCAGAGGAAACATTCAGTACTTC. Combining the CDR3 with reference TRBV15 and TRBJ2-4 gives the whole variable domain DAMVIQNPRYQVTQFGKPVTLSCSQTLNHNVMYWYQQKSSQAPKLLFHYYDKDFNNEADTPDNFQSRRPNTSFCFLDIRSPGLGDTAMYLCATSRGNIQYFGAGTRLSVL.

In this sample, this clonotype turned up a few times. The V and J genes are TRBV6-1 and TRBJ1-6, with 9 bases aligning to TRBD1. CDR1 is MNHNS and CDR2 is SASEGT in the germline V gene. Trimming took 5 bases from V and 12 from J; bases not matched to a gene: 5. This CDR3 has 13 amino acids. This CDR3 is CASSTGGTGPLHF. CDR3 coding DNA: TGTGCCAGCAGTACAGGGGGCACGGGACCCCTCCACTTT.

This clonotype was observed at least ten times. This rearrangement joins TRBV7-7 to TRBJ1-2; TRBD1 agrees at 7 bases. Germline CDR1 is SSHAT and CDR2 is FNYEAQ (reference sequence). The CDR3 runs 18 residues. The V gene end was trimmed by 5 bases and the J gene end by 2 bases; junction bases not matched to a gene: 17. CDR3 bases: TGTGCCAGCAGCCCCCCGTCCCGGGACAGCTACTCAAACTATGGCTACACCTTC. It translates to CASSPPSRDSYSNYGYTF.

The chain combines TRBV20-1 with TRBJ2-1; D might be TRBD2 (7 bases). Germline CDR1 DFQATT, CDR2 SNEGSKA (reference sequence). The CDR3 sequence is 15 residues long. With 0 bases removed from V and 5 bases from J, the gap between germline ends came to 14 bases. In DNA, the CDR3 is TGCAGTGCTAGAGATCGTCGGGGGGCCGACAATGAGCAGTTCTTC. Protein sequence: CSARDRRGADNEQFF.

V usage is TRBV18 and J usage is TRBJ1-2; 7 bases align to TRBD1. Germline CDR1 reads KGHSH; CDR2 reads LQKENI. After removal of 2 bases from V and 4 bases from J, the junction contained 7 bases not matched to a gene. The CDR3 has 15 residues. Here the CDR3 DNA reads TGTGCCAGCTCACCAACGGGACAGAGTCTCTATGGCTACACCTTC. Translating it yields CASSPTGQSLYGYTF.

This clonotype was counted at least ten times. The genes are TRBV5-1 and TRBJ2-2; D is uncertain. The CDR3 spans 16 residues. The germline CDR1 and CDR2 sequences are SGHRS and YFSETQ. Trimming shortened V by 0 bases and J by 0 bases, and 9 bases separated the two germline ends. This CDR3 reads CASSLATRSNTGELFF. CDR3 coding DNA: TGCGCCAGCAGCTTGGCGACAAGGTCGAACACCGGGGAGCTGTTTTTT.

This clonotype was seen repeatedly, ten times or more. The V and J genes are TRBV4-2 and TRBJ2-7, with D tentatively TRBD1 (5 bases). From germline, CDR1 is LGHNA and CDR2 YNFKEQ. Trimming cost V 1 base and J 0 bases, with 16 bases left between them. The CDR3 has 17 residues. The CDR3 here is CASSQVGLVKSSYEQYF. The CDR3 DNA is TGTGCCAGCAGCCAAGTGGGGCTAGTAAAGTCCTCCTACGAGCAGTACTTC.